This TCR beta chain was identified in a study of a mutant IDH1 vaccine in newly diagnosed glioma. Generated by immunoSEQ multiplex PCR, the TCRdb table keeps only in-frame clones and is missing some. The sample records roughly 57,000 clones, about 89% being singletons. In regard to this clone: Its antigen remains unknown.

Time point meaning: week 11, during vaccination. The vaccine gave 300 ug of a 20-mer mutant IDH1 peptide subcutaneously per dose. Germline loops: CDR1 SQVTM, CDR2 ANQGSEA. Trimming left V 1 base short and J 2 bases short, with 14 bases between. This CDR3 region has 15 residues. The sequence was collected from a man aged 35 to 55 with glioma. The V and J genes are TRBV29-1 and TRBJ2-5; D ambiguous. This specimen was PBMCs, taken from a glioma patient whose treatment included an IDH1 peptide vaccine. The CDR3 bases are TGCAGCGTTGAAGGCGCTAAGGGTGAACAAGAGACCCAGTACTTC. Protein sequence: CSVEGAKGEQETQYF.